This T cell receptor beta chain comes out of a study of blood T cell repertoires in COVID-19. Turning to the study itself: The origin of the acute and convalescent COVID-19 samples was the United States, Italy and Spain. The analysed material was cDNA or gDNA that came from T cells, B-cell-depleted T cells, or PBMCs.

In the source study's methods: Reference gene primer amplification gave nucleated cell count estimates. The protocol was immunoSEQ multiplex PCR, while the TCRdb copy is restricted to in-frame clones and leaves out a portion. V, J and clone size derive from that table, while D and trimming were established from the DNA sequence. The repertoire includes approximately 200,000 clones, roughly 86% of them detected once, and less than 3% sits in the top ten. V lost 1 base to trimming and J lost 0 bases, with 10 bases between them. The CDR3 loop spans 16 amino acids. Germline assignment: CDR1 SEHNR and CDR2 FQNEAQ (reference sequence). This clone appeared a few times.

The rearrangement joins TRBV7-9 to TRBJ2-1, with D perhaps TRBD2 (6 bases). The receptor was isolated from a woman aged 25 to 39 with active or convalescent COVID-19. The sample was peripheral blood. This CDR3 reads CASSLVGTSSYNEQFF. DNA for the CDR3: TGTGCCAGCAGCTTAGTTGGGACTTCCTCCTACAATGAGCAGTTCTTC. The full variable domain, with the rest looked up from reference TRBV7-9 and TRBJ2-1, is DTGVSQNPRHKITKRGQNVTFRCDPISEHNRLYWYRQTLGQGPEFLTYFQNEAQLEKSRLLSDRFSAERPKGSFSTLEIQRTEQGDSAMYLCASSLVGTSSYNEQFFGPGTRLTVL.